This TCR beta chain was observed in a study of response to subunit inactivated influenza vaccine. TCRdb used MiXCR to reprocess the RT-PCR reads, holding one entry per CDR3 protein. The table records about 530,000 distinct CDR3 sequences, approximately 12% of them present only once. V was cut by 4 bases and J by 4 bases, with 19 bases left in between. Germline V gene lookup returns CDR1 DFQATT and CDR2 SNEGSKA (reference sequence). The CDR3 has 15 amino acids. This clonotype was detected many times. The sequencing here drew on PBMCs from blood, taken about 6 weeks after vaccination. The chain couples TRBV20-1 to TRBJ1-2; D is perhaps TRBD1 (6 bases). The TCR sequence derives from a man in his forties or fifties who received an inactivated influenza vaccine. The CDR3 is CSAKRGAANLYGYTF. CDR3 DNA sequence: TGCAGTGCTAAGAGGGGGGCAGCAAACCTCTATGGCTACACCTTC.